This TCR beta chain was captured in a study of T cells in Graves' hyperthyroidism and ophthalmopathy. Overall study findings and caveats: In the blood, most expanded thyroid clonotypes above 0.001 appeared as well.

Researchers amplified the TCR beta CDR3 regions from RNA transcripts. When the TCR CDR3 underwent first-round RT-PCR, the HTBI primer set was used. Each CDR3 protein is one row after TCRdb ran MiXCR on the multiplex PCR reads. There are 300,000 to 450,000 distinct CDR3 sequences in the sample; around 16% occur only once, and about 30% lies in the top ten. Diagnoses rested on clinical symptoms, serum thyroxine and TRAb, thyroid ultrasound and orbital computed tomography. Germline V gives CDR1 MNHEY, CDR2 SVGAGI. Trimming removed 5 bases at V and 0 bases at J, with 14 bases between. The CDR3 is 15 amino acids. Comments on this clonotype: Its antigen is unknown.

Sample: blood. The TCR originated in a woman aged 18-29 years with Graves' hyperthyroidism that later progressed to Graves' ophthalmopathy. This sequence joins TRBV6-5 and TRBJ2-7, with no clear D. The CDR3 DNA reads TGTGCCAGCAGTATGGGTTTAACCCGCTCCTACGAGCAGTACTTC. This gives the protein CASSMGLTRSYEQYF.